This T cell receptor (beta chain) was recovered during a study of post-analysis software for immune sequencing data. General observations from the study: About five TRBV segments were more frequent in patients than controls; TRBV5-6, TRBV5-1 and TRBV20-1 belonged to this group. Comparison with controls showed significantly lower normalized Chao1 diversity in multiple sclerosis patients. Those samples that were prepared in the same batch co-clustered strongly by F measure.

cDNA libraries of TCR beta carried unique molecular identifiers. Yield was 450,000 to 650,000 cDNA molecules from around 1 to 9.1 million T cells. TCRdb used MiXCR to reprocess the PCR reads, holding one entry per CDR3 protein. Of 650,000 to 850,000 distinct CDR3 sequences listed, roughly 58% are singletons. V gave up 7 bases and J gave up 0 bases; unmatched junction bases: 14. This CDR3 has 19 amino acids. Germline CDR1 and CDR2: MNHEY and SVGEGT. This clonotype was detected only a few times. The antigen is undetermined. The sample taken for sequencing was blood. The chain is built from TRBV6-2 or TRBV6-3 and TRBJ2-1; TRBD2 matches at 11 bases. The TCR sequence derives from a girl aged 5-17 years with multiple sclerosis. The CDR3 spells CASTAGTSGWGYSYNEQFF. DNA of the CDR3: TGTGCCAGCACGGCCGGGACTAGCGGATGGGGGTACTCCTACAATGAGCAGTTCTTC.